One T cell receptor (beta chain) is described in this entry. Its target is unknown. TCRdb itself ran the RT-PCR reads through MiXCR, one entry per CDR3 protein. This table has 150,000 or so distinct CDR3 sequences, roughly 10% appearing once. This entry is derived from a study of response to subunit inactivated influenza vaccine. Study results and limitations: The authors offered the suggestion that each seasonal influenza vaccination recruits few new T cells.

With V trimmed by 4 bases and J by 5 bases, 10 bases remained unmatched. The CDR3 length is 16 residues. Germline V gene sequence: CDR1 LGHDT, CDR2 YNNKEL (reference sequence). The sample was CD8+ T cells sorted from PBMCs, taken roughly 24 months after vaccination. This chain joins TRBV3-1 and TRBJ1-3; 8 bases map to TRBD1. This clonotype was sampled from a man between 50 and 69 years old who received an inactivated influenza vaccine. The CDR3 spells CASSLQSWTGRNTIYF. CDR3 nucleotide sequence: TGTGCCAGCAGCCTTCAATCGTGGACAGGGAGAAACACCATATATTTT. Looking up the rest from reference TRBV3-1 and TRBJ1-3 gives the full variable domain: DTAVSQTPKYLVTQMGNDKSIKCEQNLGHDTMYWYKQDSKKFLKIMFSYNNKELIINETVPNRFSPKSPDKAHLNLHINSLELGDSAVYFCASSLQSWTGRNTIYFGEGSWLTVV.